This T cell receptor (beta chain) was sequenced in a study of shared clonotypes between healthy human individuals. Overall study findings and caveats: Sampling covered blood only; tissue repertoires likely differ.

Tens of thousands of T cell genomes (around 0.2 ug DNA) went into each sorted-subset replicate. Per the original data handling: Junction-only sequences without quality scores came from ImmunoSEQ, so filtering differed. Assay: immunoSEQ multiplex PCR; the TCRdb copy retains only in-frame clones and omits some. V, J and clone size are taken as reported in that table, and D and trimming were inferred from the DNA itself. The table lists about 1.1 million clones, about 72% of them singletons. The CDR3 runs 16 residues. V gave up 0 bases and J gave up 0 bases, with 12 bases separating them. Per germline, CDR1 KGHSH and CDR2 LQKENI. On this clone: Its antigen is still unknown.

This chain joins TRBV18 and TRBJ2-7; D is undetermined. The source is a man between 18 and 29 years old in good health. Some clones in this sample may be carry-over from other donors' samples. The specimen was memory CD4+ T cells from PBMCs. Subset of the sample: CD45RA-negative fraction. The CDR3 sequence: CASSPPGPNPSYEQYF. The CDR3 coding sequence is TGTGCCAGCTCACCACCGGGCCCCAACCCCTCCTACGAGCAGTACTTC. Based on the CDR3 plus reference TRBV18 and TRBJ2-7, the full variable domain is NAGVMQNPRHLVRRRGQEARLRCSPMKGHSHVYWYRQLPEEGLKFMVYLQKENIIDESGMPKERFSAEFPKEGPSILRIQQVVRGDSAAYFCASSPPGPNPSYEQYFGPGTRLTVT.